The clone carrying this TCR beta chain turned up a few times. Its cognate antigen is unknown. TCRdb's table, derived via immunoSEQ multiplex PCR, lists solely in-frame clones and lacks some. Of approximately 400,000 clones in the sample, roughly 85% were seen once. This sample was included in a study of Ad26.COV2.S vaccination and SARS-CoV-2 variants. On the study more broadly: Among those in the COV1001 Ad26.COV2.S trial arm was the donor. General study results and limits: Higher spike-specific TCR breadth was found in vaccine recipients than in placebo recipients.

The CDR3 has 12 amino acids. The germline gives CDR1 MNHEY, CDR2 SMNVEV (reference sequence). The ends were cut back, 5 bases at V and 11 bases at J, with 15 bases in the middle. Treatment meaning: around 19 received Ad26.COV2.S at low or high dose, single or two shots; five or six received placebo; per-sample allocation not given. Day 63 after the first vaccine or placebo injection was the time point for sampling. This clonotype originated in a person aged 18-60 years who received the Ad26.COV2.S COVID-19 vaccine or a placebo. Sequenced material: peripheral blood, taken in a trial of Ad26.COV2.S vaccine versus placebo. The chain recombines TRBV27 with TRBJ1-1; D is undetermined. The CDR3 protein is CASSQHGSFAFF. The DNA of the CDR3 is TGTGCCAGCAGTCAGCACGGGTCATTCGCTTTCTTT.